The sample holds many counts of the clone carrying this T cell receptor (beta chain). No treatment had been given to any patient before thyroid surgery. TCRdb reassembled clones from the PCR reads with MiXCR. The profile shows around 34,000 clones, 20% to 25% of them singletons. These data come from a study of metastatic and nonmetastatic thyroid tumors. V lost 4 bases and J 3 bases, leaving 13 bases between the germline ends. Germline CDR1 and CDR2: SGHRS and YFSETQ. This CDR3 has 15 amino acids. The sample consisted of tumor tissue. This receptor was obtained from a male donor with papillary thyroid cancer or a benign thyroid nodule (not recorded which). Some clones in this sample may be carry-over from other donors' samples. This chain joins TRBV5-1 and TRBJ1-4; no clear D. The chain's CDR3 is CASSPGLGPNEKLFF. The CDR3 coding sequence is TGCGCCAGCAGCCCGGGGTTGGGTCCTAATGAAAAACTGTTTTTT.